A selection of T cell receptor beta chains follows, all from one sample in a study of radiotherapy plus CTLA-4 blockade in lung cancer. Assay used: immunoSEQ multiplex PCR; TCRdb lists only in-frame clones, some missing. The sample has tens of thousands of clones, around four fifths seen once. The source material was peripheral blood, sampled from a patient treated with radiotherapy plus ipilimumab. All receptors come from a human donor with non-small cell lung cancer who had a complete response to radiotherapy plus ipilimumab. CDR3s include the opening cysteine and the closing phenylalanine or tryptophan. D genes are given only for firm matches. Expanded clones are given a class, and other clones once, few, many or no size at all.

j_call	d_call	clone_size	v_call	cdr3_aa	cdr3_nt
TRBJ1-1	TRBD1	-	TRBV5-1	CASSPNLRQGEMNTEAFF	TGCGCCAGCAGCCCCAATCTACGACAGGGTGAAATGAACACTGAAGCTTTCTTT
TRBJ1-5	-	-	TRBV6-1	CAGTAGGRGQPQHF	TGTGCCGGGACCGCGGGGGGGCGCGGGCAGCCCCAGCATTTT
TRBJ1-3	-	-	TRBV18	CASSPPSSTGNTIYF	TGTGCCAGCTCACCACCCTCATCTACTGGAAACACCATATATTTT
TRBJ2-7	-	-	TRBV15	CATSRDLEEMGTYEQYF	TGTGCCACCAGCAGAGATTTGGAAGAGATGGGTACCTACGAGCAGTACTTC
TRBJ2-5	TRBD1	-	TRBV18	CASSPLGTGGEETQYF	TGTGCCAGCTCACCACTCGGGACAGGGGGCGAGGAGACCCAGTACTTC
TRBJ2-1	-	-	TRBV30	CAYRWGLGLDEQFF	TGTGCCTACAGGTGGGGCTTGGGGCTCGATGAGCAGTTCTTC
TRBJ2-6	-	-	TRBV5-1	CASSREGRSSGANVLTF	TGCGCCAGCAGCCGCGAGGGCAGAAGCTCTGGGGCCAACGTCCTGACTTTC
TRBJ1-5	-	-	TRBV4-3	CASSQDWGASQPQHF	TGCGCCAGCAGCCAAGATTGGGGGGCAAGTCAGCCCCAGCATTTT
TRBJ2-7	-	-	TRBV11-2	CASSFSSGYEQYF	TGTGCCAGCAGCTTTTCTTCGGGCTACGAGCAGTACTTC
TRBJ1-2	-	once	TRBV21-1	CASSQDRANGYTF	TGTGCCAGCAGCCAGGACAGAGCGAATGGCTACACCTTC
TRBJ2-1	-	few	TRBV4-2	CASSPQDNEQFF	TGTGCCAGCAGCCCCCAAGACAATGAGCAGTTCTTC
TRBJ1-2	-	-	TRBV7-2	CASSFNMGGYTF	TGTGCCAGCAGCTTTAACATGGGGGGCTACACCTTC
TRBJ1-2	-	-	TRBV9	CASSAQVNYGYTF	TGTGCCAGCAGCGCACAGGTAAACTATGGCTACACCTTC
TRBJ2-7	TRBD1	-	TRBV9	CASSAQGREQYF	TGTGCCAGCAGCGCACAGGGGAGAGAGCAGTACTTC
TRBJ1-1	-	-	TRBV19	CASSLWGDTTEAFF	TGTGCCAGTAGTCTTTGGGGAGACACCACTGAAGCTTTCTTT
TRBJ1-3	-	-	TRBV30	CAWRVSRLPGNTIYF	TGTGCCTGGAGGGTGAGCAGACTCCCTGGAAACACCATATATTTT
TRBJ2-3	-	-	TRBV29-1	CSVEGGTDTQYF	TGCAGCGTTGAGGGGGGCACAGATACGCAGTATTTT
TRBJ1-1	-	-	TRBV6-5	CASSYSIGRTEAFF	TGTGCCAGCAGTTACTCGATAGGAAGGACTGAAGCTTTCTTT
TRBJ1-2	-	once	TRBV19	CASNQGRGYTF	TGTGCCAGTAATCAGGGGAGAGGCTACACCTTC
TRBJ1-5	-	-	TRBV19	CASHTAGQPNQPQHF	TGTGCCAGTCACACGGCGGGACAACCGAATCAGCCCCAGCATTTT
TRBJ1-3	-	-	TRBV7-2	CASTLSGFSGNTIYF	TGTGCCAGCACCCTATCGGGCTTCTCTGGAAACACCATATATTTT
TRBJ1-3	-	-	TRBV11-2	CASSLGGGSGNTIYF	TGTGCCAGCAGCTTAGGGGGGGGCTCTGGAAACACCATATATTTT
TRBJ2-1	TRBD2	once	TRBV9	CASSARLALYNEQFF	TGTGCCAGCAGCGCCCGACTAGCACTTTACAATGAGCAGTTCTTC
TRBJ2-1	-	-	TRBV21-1	CASSKALAQHEQFF	TGTGCCAGCAGCAAAGCGCTGGCACAGCATGAGCAGTTCTTC
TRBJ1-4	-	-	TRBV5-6	CASSSTVFRQINNEKLFF	TGTGCCAGCAGCTCGACGGTATTTAGACAGATCAATAATGAAAAACTGTTTTTT
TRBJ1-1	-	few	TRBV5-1	CASSWSGANTEAFF	TGCGCCAGCAGCTGGTCAGGGGCGAACACTGAAGCTTTCTTT
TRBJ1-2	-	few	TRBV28	CATLHGRGRGYTF	TGTGCCACCCTACACGGCAGGGGCCGAGGCTACACCTTC
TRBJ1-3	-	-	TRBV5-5	CASSLRAIGGLFSGNTIYF	TGTGCCAGCAGCTTGAGAGCGATCGGGGGGCTTTTCTCTGGAAACACCATATATTTT
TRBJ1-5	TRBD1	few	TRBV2	CASSVRGSSDQPQHF	TGTGCCAGCAGTGTCAGGGGGTCGTCTGATCAGCCCCAGCATTTT
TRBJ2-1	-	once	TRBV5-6	CASSRTGGPVESYNEQFF	TGTGCCAGCAGCCGGACTGGCGGGCCAGTAGAATCCTACAATGAGCAGTTCTTC
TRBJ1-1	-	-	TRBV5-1	CASSLAGVPTEAFF	TGCGCCAGCAGCTTGGCAGGGGTACCCACTGAAGCTTTCTTT
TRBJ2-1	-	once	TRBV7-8	CASSLAVGVPFDHNEQFF	TGTGCCAGCAGCTTAGCAGTCGGGGTTCCCTTTGACCACAATGAGCAGTTCTTC
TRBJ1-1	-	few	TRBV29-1	CSALGLSPTEAFF	TGCAGCGCTTTGGGACTCAGCCCCACTGAAGCTTTCTTT
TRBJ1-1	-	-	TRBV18	CASSPPGGVEAFF	TGTGCCAGCTCACCACCGGGGGGGGTTGAAGCTTTCTTT
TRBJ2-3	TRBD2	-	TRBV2	CASRASGGPTDTQYF	TGTGCCAGCAGAGCTAGCGGGGGGCCCACAGATACGCAGTATTTT
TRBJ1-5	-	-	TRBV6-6	CASSYPAQPQHF	TGTGCCAGCAGTTACCCCGCCCAGCCCCAGCATTTT
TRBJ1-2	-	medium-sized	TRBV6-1	CASSEELGNYGYTF	TGTGCCAGCAGTGAGGAATTAGGAAACTATGGCTACACCTTC
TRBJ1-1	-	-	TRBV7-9	CASSLEGGGTEAFF	TGTGCCAGCAGCTTAGAGGGGGGTGGCACTGAAGCTTTCTTT
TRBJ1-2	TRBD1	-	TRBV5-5	CASSFGTGGYGYTF	TGTGCCAGCAGCTTCGGGACAGGGGGCTATGGCTACACCTTC
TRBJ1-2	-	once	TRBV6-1	CASSEKGYYGYTF	TGTGCCAGCAGTGAAAAGGGATACTATGGCTACACCTTC
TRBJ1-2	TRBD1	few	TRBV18	CASSPQGSGYTF	TGTGCCAGCTCTCCACAGGGGTCTGGCTACACCTTC
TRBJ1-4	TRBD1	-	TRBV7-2	CASSSSADRINEKLFF	TGTGCCAGCAGCTCCTCCGCGGACAGGATTAATGAAAAACTGTTTTTT
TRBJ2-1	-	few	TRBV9	CASSAGTAYYNEQFF	TGTGCCAGCAGCGCCGGGACCGCTTACTACAATGAGCAGTTCTTC
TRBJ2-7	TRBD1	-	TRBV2	CASSADRGLGEQYF	TGTGCCAGCAGCGCGGACAGGGGGCTAGGAGAGCAGTACTTC
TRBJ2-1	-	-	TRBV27	CASSGGLRRYNEQFF	TGTGCCAGTTCGGGGGGCCTTCGTCGCTACAATGAGCAGTTCTTC
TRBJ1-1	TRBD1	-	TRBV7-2	CASSRETGMGEAFF	TGTGCCAGCAGCCGTGAGACAGGGATGGGTGAAGCTTTCTTT
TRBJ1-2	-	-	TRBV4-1	CASSQDPTGLAYGYTF	TGCGCCAGCAGCCAAGATCCAACAGGGTTGGCCTATGGCTACACCTTC
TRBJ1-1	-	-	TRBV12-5	CASGSQTEMNTEAFF	TGTGCTAGTGGTTCTCAGACAGAAATGAACACTGAAGCTTTCTTT
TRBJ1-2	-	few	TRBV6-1	CASSEALAGQNGYTF	TGTGCCAGCAGTGAAGCGCTGGCAGGACAAAATGGCTACACCTTC
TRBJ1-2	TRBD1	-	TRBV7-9	CASSWTGRTDYGYTF	TGTGCCAGCAGCTGGACAGGGAGGACCGACTATGGCTACACCTTC
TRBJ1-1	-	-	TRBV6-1	CASSDLGASGTEAFF	TGTGCCAGCAGTGATTTGGGGGCTAGCGGCACTGAAGCTTTCTTT
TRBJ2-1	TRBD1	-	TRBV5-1	CASRLTGGSYNEQFF	TGCGCCAGCCGCCTTACAGGGGGTTCCTACAATGAGCAGTTCTTC
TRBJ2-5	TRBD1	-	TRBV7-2	CASSNRQGETQYF	TGTGCCAGCAGCAATCGACAGGGGGAGACCCAGTACTTC
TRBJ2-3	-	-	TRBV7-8	CASSLAGGSLTDTQYF	TGTGCCAGCAGCTTAGCGGGGGGATCTCTCACAGATACGCAGTATTTT
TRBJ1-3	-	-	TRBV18	CASSPAGPRAGNTIYF	TGTGCCAGCTCACCGGCAGGGCCGCGCGCTGGAAACACCATATATTTT
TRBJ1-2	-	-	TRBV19	CASSGEAGRMNYGYTF	TGTGCCAGTAGTGGGGAGGCAGGGAGAATGAACTATGGCTACACCTTC
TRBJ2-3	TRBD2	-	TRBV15	CATSRELAGGTDTQYF	TGTGCCACCAGCAGAGAACTAGCGGGGGGGACAGATACGCAGTATTTT
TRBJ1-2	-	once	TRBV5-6	CASSLERAYGYTF	TGTGCCAGCAGCTTGGAAAGGGCCTATGGCTACACCTTC